Given below is one T cell receptor beta chain in context. This specimen belongs to a study of blood T cell repertoires in COVID-19. About the research overall: Sites across the United States, Italy and Spain contributed samples from acute and convalescent COVID-19. In each case, the material was cDNA or gDNA derived from T cells, B-cell-depleted T cells, or PBMCs.

Original processing methods: Counts of nucleated cells, estimated from reference gene primer amplification, were obtained. Clones were sequenced by immunoSEQ multiplex PCR, and TCRdb holds only the in-frame ones, with some missing. V and J calls and clone size are as listed in that table; D and trimming were resolved from the DNA. Of 250,000 to 400,000 clones listed, less than 85% are singletons. In germline, CDR1 is KGHDR, CDR2 SFDVKD. The V segment lost 5 bases and the J segment 4 bases; nucleotides outside the gene matches: 5. CDR3 size: 15 residues. This receptor was obtained from a woman aged 25-40 years who had been exposed to COVID-19. The chain recombines TRBV24-1 with TRBJ2-2; 8 bases are a match to TRBD2. The material sequenced was PBMCs or T cells enriched from blood (not recorded which). The CDR3 nucleotides are TGTGCCACCAGTGTGGCGGGGGGCCCCACCGGGGAGCTGTTTTTT. This gives the protein CATSVAGGPTGELFF.